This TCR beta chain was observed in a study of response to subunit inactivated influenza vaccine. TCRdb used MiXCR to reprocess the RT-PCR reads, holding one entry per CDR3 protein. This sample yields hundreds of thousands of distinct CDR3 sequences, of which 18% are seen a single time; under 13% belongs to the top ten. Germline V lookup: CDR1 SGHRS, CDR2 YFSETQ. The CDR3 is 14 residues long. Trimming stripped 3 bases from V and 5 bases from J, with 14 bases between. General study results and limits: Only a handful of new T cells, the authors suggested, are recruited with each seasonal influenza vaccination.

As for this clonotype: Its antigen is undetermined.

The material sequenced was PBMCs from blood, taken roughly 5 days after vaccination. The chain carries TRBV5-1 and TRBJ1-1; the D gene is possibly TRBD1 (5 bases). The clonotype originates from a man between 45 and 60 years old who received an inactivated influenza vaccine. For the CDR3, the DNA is TGCGCCAGCAGCTACCGGGACCTTGGTACTGAAGCTTTCTTT. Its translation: CASSYRDLGTEAFF.